Listed here is a single TCR beta chain. This receptor's antigen is unknown. Base-call qualities are not available, and no considerably larger clone is one nucleotide away. The data are from a study of OX40 agonist ivuxolimab in advanced cancers. For the study in its entirety: Ivuxolimab, which targeted the costimulatory receptor OX40 (CD134), was an agonistic, fully human IgG2 monoclonal antibody. A male proportion of 82.7% and a mean age of roughly 55 years, ranging from 23 to 79, were recorded for the dose-escalation cohort. The paper describes the monotherapy dose-escalation part (N of about 47 patients) of the phase I trial of ivuxolimab. Three dose-escalation patients achieved partial responses, one with hepatocellular carcinoma and two with cutaneous melanoma. Of the approximately 50 patients in dose escalation, some 20 had hepatocellular carcinoma, approximately 15 had melanoma, 9 had renal cell carcinoma and 9 had head and neck cancer. Peripheral TCRbeta sequencing was intended to test whether TCR sequence diversity was altered and clonal T-cell expansion was caused by ivuxolimab. Intravenous ivuxolimab was administered to patients every 2 weeks at six dose levels: 0.01, 0.1, 0.3, 1.5, 3 and 10 mg/kg. Patients were allowed to have had prior anti-PD-1, anti-PD-L1 or anti-CTLA-4 therapy, and 30% to 50% of the dose-escalation patients had previously received checkpoint inhibitors. General conclusions and limits of the study: Antigen specificity was not determined for the clonally expanded peripheral T cells. Low levels of normalized T-cell clonal expansion were also seen in some patients who did not respond. In the 0.1-3.0 mg/kg groups, partial responders were among the patients with the lowest normalized peripheral clonal expansion, particularly in CD8+ T cells. After ivuxolimab, CD8+ T cells had more expanded clones than CD4+ T cells on average. At doses of 0.1 to 3.0 mg/kg, clonal expansion of both CD4+ and CD8+ T cells in blood was seen between baseline and week 6.

The cysteine opens and the phenylalanine closes a CDR3 of 16 amino acids. Here the CDR3 DNA is all that survives: 48 bases in frame from base 1. V is shortened by 2 bases, J by 0 bases, and the region joining them spans 13 bases. CDR1 and CDR2, looked up from the germline V gene, are MNHEY and SVGAGI. Patients with a history of autoimmune disease or receiving systemic immunosuppression were excluded from the trial. Peripheral blood for TCR sequencing was collected from all dose cohorts at baseline, on cycle 4 day 1, and on cycle 7 day 1. The samples were taken from a phase I, first-in-human, multicenter, open-label dose-escalation trial of ivuxolimab. Adults with locally advanced or metastatic melanoma, renal cell, hepatocellular, or head and neck squamous cell carcinoma were enrolled in the trial. CD4+ and CD8+ T cells were sorted separately from peripheral blood before TCR sequencing. Genomic DNA was isolated from the sorted cells so that the TCRbeta CDR3 region could be sequenced. The immunoSEQ Assay was used for sequencing of TCRbeta CDR3 regions. As stored in TCRdb, this immuneACCESS dataset retains in-frame rearrangements with V and J assigned. A fraction of the clones does not appear; measured against another copy, unresolved V genes explain less than half of the discrepancy, and the remainder lacks a known reason. In all, the sample holds about 77,000 clones, and approximately 86% of those were seen once. The ten largest clones add up to approximately 0.73% of the sample.

Here the chain combines TRBV6-5 and TRBJ1-2; tentative D gene TRBD1, with 5 bases matching. Specimen: CD4+ or CD8+ T cells sorted from blood, collected in a trial of the OX40 agonist ivuxolimab. This sequence originates from an adult with an advanced solid tumor such as melanoma, head and neck, liver or kidney cancer. CDR3 reads: CASSYRGLQANYGYTF. The bases read TGTGCCAGCAGTTACCGGGGACTCCAGGCTAACTATGGCTACACCTTC.